This T cell receptor (beta chain) was recovered during a study of T cells in Graves' hyperthyroidism and ophthalmopathy. Study-wide background: The authors collected peripheral blood at initial diagnosis, before any treatment.

TCR beta CDR3 regions were amplified from RNA transcripts. With the HTBI primer set, the TCR CDR3 went through a first round of RT-PCR. From the multiplex PCR reads, TCRdb called clonotypes with MiXCR, one entry per CDR3 protein. The table includes hundreds of thousands of distinct CDR3 sequences, roughly 13% detected once. The study enrolled patients aged 18 to 65 with newly diagnosed hyperthyroidism of under 2 months' duration. Diagnostic assessment was based on clinical symptoms, serum thyroxine and TRAb, thyroid ultrasound and orbital computed tomography. The germline V gene encodes CDR1 GTSNPN and CDR2 SVGIG (reference sequence). J lost 3 bases, V lost 7 bases, and 4 bases had no gene match. This CDR3 has 13 residues. At least ten counts were recorded for this clonotype.

V gene TRBV30 combines with J gene TRBJ1-5; the match to TRBD1 covers 9 bases. The sample consisted of blood. The sequence was collected from a woman in her 30s with Graves' hyperthyroidism that later progressed to Graves' ophthalmopathy. The CDR3 bases are TGTGCCTTCGGGACAGGGATCAATCAGCCCCAGCATTTT. Protein product: CAFGTGINQPQHF. Filled out from reference TRBV30 and TRBJ1-5, the complete variable domain reads SQTIHQWPATLVQPVGSPLSLECTVEGTSNPNLYWYRQAAGRGLQLLFYSVGIGQISSEVPQNLSASRPQDRQFILSSKKLLLSDSGFYLCAFGTGINQPQHFGDGTRLSIL.